These 13 T cell receptor beta chains were sequenced from one sample in a study of blood T cell repertoires in COVID-19. Clones were read by immunoSEQ multiplex PCR, and TCRdb kept only the in-frame ones, dropping some. The data contain 50,000 to 65,000 clones, around four fifths of them seen just once; the ten biggest clones take up around 6.5%. Material: peripheral blood. Every receptor here comes from a human donor in a cohort sampled during active COVID-19.

This sequence joins TRBV18 and TRBJ2-7, with 7 bases matching TRBD1. V lost 3 bases, J lost 3 bases, and 5 bases stayed unmatched. CDR3 size: 14 residues. Germline CDR1 KGHSH, CDR2 LQKENI. The CDR3 reads CASSPQQGNYEQYF. The CDR3 DNA is TGTGCCAGCTCACCGCAACAGGGGAACTACGAGCAGTACTTC.

The rearrangement uses TRBV19 and TRBJ1-6; tentative D call: TRBD1 (5 bases). Germline CDR1 reads LNHDA; CDR2 reads SQIVND (reference sequence). The V end was cut by 3 bases, the J end by 6 bases, with 15 bases between. This CDR3 has 16 amino acids. The CDR3: CASSINGDLTNSPLHF. CDR3 bases: TGTGCCAGTAGTATTAACGGGGACTTGACTAATTCACCCCTCCACTTT. The full variable domain, its missing parts supplied by reference TRBV19 and TRBJ1-6, is DGGITQSPKYLFRKEGQNVTLSCEQNLNHDAMYWYRQDPGQGLRLIYYSQIVNDFQKGDIAEGYSVSREKKESFPLTVTSAQKNPTAFYLCASSINGDLTNSPLHFGNGTRLTVT.

The rearrangement uses TRBV5-4 and TRBJ2-1; 9 nucleotides line up with TRBD2. The CDR3 spans 16 residues. The germline V gene has CDR1 SGHNT and CDR2 YYREEE (reference sequence). V trimming: 6 bases; J trimming: 9 bases; junction bases outside the gene matches: 16. The CDR3 protein is CASTSFGGGAPAEQFF. CDR3 nucleotides: TGTGCCAGCACCTCTTTTGGCGGGGGGGCCCCCGCTGAGCAGTTCTTC.

The chain combines TRBV6-5 with TRBJ2-5, with a possible D match to TRBD2 (7 bases). Germline-derived CDR1 and CDR2 are MNHEY and SVGAGI. The CDR3 extends over 14 amino acids. V lost 7 bases to trimming and J lost 4 bases, with 16 bases between them. This CDR3 reads CASKVGGPGETQYF. CDR3 coding DNA: TGTGCCAGCAAGGTGGGGGGGCCGGGAGAGACCCAGTACTTC.

This clone has only a few counts. This chain links TRBV7-8 with TRBJ1-1, with 8 bases that match TRBD1. Germline-derived CDR1 and CDR2 are SGHVS and FQNEAQ. The CDR3 sequence is 15 residues long. J lost 5 bases, V lost 4 bases, and 9 bases had no gene match. In nucleotides, the CDR3 is TGTGCCAGCAGCTCACCTAACACAGGGGGTACTGAAGCTTTCTTT. Its protein is CASSSPNTGGTEAFF.

This chain joins TRBV19 and TRBJ1-5; no clear D gene. V was shortened by 7 bases and J by 0 bases, with 16 bases between the two germline ends. CDR1 LNHDA and CDR2 SQIVND come from the germline V gene (reference sequence). The CDR3 has 16 amino acids. The CDR3 DNA sequence: TGTGCCAGTAACGGGATATCGGGGTATAGCAATCAGCCCCAGCATTTT. This encodes CASNGISGYSNQPQHF.

The J gene is TRBJ1-2, the V gene TRBV9, with 8 nucleotides matching TRBD1. CDR1 is SGDLS, CDR2 YYNGEE, per germline. V was clipped by 0 bases and J by 4 bases; unmatched bases: 5. The CDR3 covers 15 residues. CDR3 loop: CASSVEGTGLYGYTF. The CDR3 nucleotides read TGTGCCAGCAGCGTAGAGGGGACAGGACTCTATGGCTACACCTTC.

The CDR3 coding sequence is TGTGCCAGCAGCTCGGACAGGGTCTATGGCTACACCTTC. This encodes CASSSDRVYGYTF. The chain carries TRBV5-8 and TRBJ1-2; 8 nucleotides line up with TRBD1. The germline V gene encodes CDR1 SGHTS and CDR2 YDEGEE. This CDR3 has 13 amino acids. V lost 3 bases, J lost 4 bases, and 2 bases stayed unmatched.

The chain links TRBV5-4 to TRBJ2-2; weak D call: TRBD1 (5 bases). Per the germline V gene, CDR1 is SGHNT and CDR2 is YYREEE (reference sequence). Trimming cost V 3 bases and J 1 base, with 7 bases left between them. The CDR3 loop spans 14 amino acids. The CDR3, as DNA: TGTGCCAGCAGCTCGGACATGAACACCGGGGAGCTGTTTTTT. This gives the protein CASSSDMNTGELFF.

CDR3 region: CASSPDWTGGMGGYGYTF. The DNA for the CDR3 is TGTGCCAGCAGCCCTGATTGGACAGGGGGCATGGGAGGCTATGGCTACACCTTC. The chain has TRBV6-2 or TRBV6-3 and TRBJ1-2; the match to TRBD1 covers 11 bases. J gave up 4 bases and V 6 bases, and 16 bases lay outside the gene matches. CDR3 length: 18 residues. The germline V gene encodes CDR1 MNHEY and CDR2 SVGEGT.

The count of this clone is one. The chain has TRBV23-1 and TRBJ2-3; 9 positions agree with TRBD1. TRBV23-1 is marked as an open reading frame, function uncertain. The CDR3 has 20 amino acids. After removal of 4 bases from V and 2 bases from J, the junction contained 19 bases not matched to a gene. The CDR3 coding sequence is TGCGCCAGCAGTCGCCGAGAGGGACAGGGCGATTCTAGTCCCACAGATACGCAGTATTTT. Its translation: CASSRREGQGDSSPTDTQYF.

CDR3 DNA sequence: TGTGCCAGCAGCGGCGGGGTACATGGCTACACCTTC. Translation: CASSGGVHGYTF. The genes are TRBV9 and TRBJ1-2; D not certain. There are 12 residues in the CDR3. The germline gives CDR1 SGDLS, CDR2 YYNGEE. Trimming left V 3 bases short and J 6 bases short, with 9 bases between.

J is TRBJ2-7 and V is TRBV11-3; D unclear. The V end was cut by 2 bases, the J end by 5 bases, with 7 bases between. The CDR3 spans 12 residues. Germline V gives CDR1 SGHNT, CDR2 YENEEA. CDR3 residues: CASSLNTDEQYF. The CDR3 nucleotides read TGTGCCAGCAGCTTAAATACAGACGAGCAGTACTTC.